This T cell receptor beta chain was recorded in a study of cytotoxic CD8 clonotypes in ibrutinib-treated CLL (dated by TCRdb to 2020 to 2022). Regarding the research as a whole: The cohort was composed of more than ten relapsed/refractory and approximately 14 treatment-naive patients; IGHV unmutated status was identified in fewer than 18 patients. Partial responses were observed in roughly 24 patients and complete responses in 2; after a median follow-up of 68 months, remission was maintained in roughly 14 patients and progression was observed in approximately twelve. Samples at response were collected after a median of roughly twelve months of treatment, with a range of roughly 6 to 40 months. Samples averaged approximately 250,000 productive templates and 90,000 to 95,000 productive rearrangements. Longitudinal samples were available for about 30% of the roughly 90 trial participants. Cryopreserved peripheral blood mononuclear cells were obtained prior to treatment, at the time of response, and at either disease progression or sustained remission. Every remission and progressive disease sample was obtained while ibrutinib was still being received by the patients. Paper-wide results and their limitations: Sustained-remission and progressing patients did not have matched sampling times, and lymph node repertoires were not examined. At baseline, clonality was higher than in age-matched healthy donors and showed a strong correlation with circulating CD8+ T-cell counts. Public clonotypes were found to be uncommon and were observed to contract or remain stable during treatment; the increase in clonality was shown to reflect expansion of private clonotypes at ibrutinib response. Clonality rose at ibrutinib response, remained stable during sustained remission, and dropped back toward baseline at progression.

The time point label, as the study defines it: around 2 years on ibrutinib. Around 2 micrograms of genomic DNA were extracted from cryopreserved PBMCs for TCR beta library preparation. High-throughput TCR beta sequencing was performed on longitudinal blood samples from CLL patients receiving ibrutinib monotherapy. The patients took part in an open-label, single-center phase 2 trial of ibrutinib monotherapy. In the germline V gene, CDR1 corresponds to SNHLY and CDR2 to FYNNEI. The junction carries 22 bases between V and J, which are trimmed by 9 bases and 8 bases respectively. The cysteine opens and the phenylalanine closes a CDR3 of 14 amino acids. Only CDR3 DNA is held: 42 bases, read in frame from base 1. On a MiSeq, deep resolution sequencing aimed for a depth between 1 in 1 million and 1 in 200,000 T cells, with each clonotype covered approximately 9.8x on average. The immunoSEQ hsTCRB Kit was used to generate the TCR beta libraries. The authors' analysis ran thus. The data were analyzed with ImmunoSEQ Analyzer and ImmunoSEQ Data Assistant, and V, D and J gene assignments followed IMGT definitions. Clonality, which ranges from 0 to 1, was calculated as one minus the normalized Shannon entropy of productive rearrangement frequencies. Only overrepresented clonotypes making up at least 0.05% of the repertoire of each patient were included in the public clonotype analysis. Approximately 12 age-matched healthy donor repertoires from immuneACCESS were used as controls for clonality. TCRdb obtained this table from immuneACCESS and retained in-frame rearrangements with V and J assigned. These tables miss some clones; where compared with another copy, unresolved V genes account for less than half of the shortfall, and the remainder is unexplained. D and trimming come from the DNA, and the V and J calls and clone size come from that table. The sample contains some 50,000 clones, roughly 50% of them found a single time. Clones ranked in the top ten supply 20% of the sample.

As regards this clone: Its recognized antigen is unknown. Qualities for individual bases were not recorded, and no much larger clone is one base off.

The rearranged segments are TRBV2 and TRBJ1-2; D gene: possibly TRBD1, on 5 matching bases. The sample was PBMCs, taken after 24 months of ibrutinib treatment. This clonotype originated in a human donor with chronic lymphocytic leukemia. CDR3 region: CARDYETGLEGYTF. The nucleotide sequence is given as TGTGCCAGAGATTACGAAACAGGCCTAGAAGGCTACACCTTC.